Below, 22 T cell receptor beta chains from the same sample are listed, as sequenced in a study of PD-1 blockade in mismatch repair-deficient tumors. The data were produced by immunoSEQ multiplex PCR, yet TCRdb's version contains in-frame clones alone and is incomplete. The table records roughly 10,000 clones, around 87% of them present only once. As to time point: approximately 11-day in vitro stimulation with candidate neoantigen peptide 2. No antigen has been identified for these receptors. Sequencing was performed on cells cultured in vitro, taken from a patient treated with pembrolizumab. These receptors all stem from an adult with mismatch repair-deficient cancer.

This clone has just a few counts. This rearrangement joins TRBV19 to TRBJ1-2; D possibly corresponds to TRBD1 (5 bases). CDR1 is LNHDA and CDR2 is SQIVND in the germline V gene (reference sequence). This CDR3 comprises 14 residues. V lost 7 bases, J lost 5 bases, and 17 bases lay in between. The CDR3 nucleotides are TGTGCCAGTACCCAGGGCGGGGCGAGGTATGGCTACACCTTC. This sequence encodes CASTQGGARYGYTF. The complete variable domain, with remaining parts taken from reference TRBV19 and TRBJ1-2, reads DGGITQSPKYLFRKEGQNVTLSCEQNLNHDAMYWYRQDPGQGLRLIYYSQIVNDFQKGDIAEGYSVSREKKESFPLTVTSAQKNPTAFYLCASTQGGARYGYTFGSGTRLTVV.

This chain connects TRBV7-9 to TRBJ2-5; unclear D gene. Germline lookup yields CDR1 SEHNR and CDR2 FQNEAQ (reference sequence). V dropped 3 bases and J dropped 0 bases, with 5 bases sitting between them. CDR3 length equals 13 residues. The CDR3 region is CASSLVHQETQYF. CDR3 DNA: TGTGCCAGCAGCTTGGTTCACCAAGAGACCCAGTACTTC.

The genes are TRBV18 and TRBJ1-2; 11 nucleotides align to TRBD1. The germline V gene encodes CDR1 KGHSH and CDR2 LQKENI. V shed 4 bases and J 3 bases; nucleotides not matched to a gene: 4. The CDR3 has 15 amino acids. The CDR3 reads CASSQAGQGDYGYTF. The CDR3 DNA sequence: TGTGCCAGCTCACAGGCGGGACAGGGGGACTATGGCTACACCTTC.

The chain combines TRBV7-6 with TRBJ2-6, with 8 positions matching TRBD1. With V trimmed by 5 bases and J by 0 bases, 6 bases remained unmatched. This CDR3 comprises 17 residues. Germline V lookup: CDR1 SGHVS, CDR2 FNYEAQ. The CDR3 sequence: CASSTGTGRSGANVLTF. CDR3 sequence (DNA): TGTGCCAGCAGCACGGGGACAGGTCGCTCTGGGGCCAACGTCCTGACTTTC.

This chain joins TRBV21-1 and TRBJ1-3. TRBV21-1 is labeled a pseudogene. CDR3 length equals 17 residues. Written as DNA, the CDR3 is TGTGCCAGCAGCAAAGTGACGGGGCCCTCATCTGGAAACACCATATATTTT. This sequence encodes CASSKVTGPSSGNTIYF.

The CDR3 here is CASSTRFERRETQYF. The CDR3 DNA reads TGTGCCAGCAGCACAAGGTTTGAAAGGAGAGAGACCCAGTACTTC. V gene TRBV5-6 combines with J gene TRBJ2-5; D is unresolved. Germline CDR1 SGHDT, CDR2 YYEEEE. Trimming cost V 4 bases and J 4 bases, with 17 bases left between them. The CDR3 is made up of 15 amino acids.

This chain links TRBV7-2 with TRBJ2-1, with 9 bases matching TRBD2. Unmatched junction bases numbered 8, after V lost 6 bases and J lost 8 bases. Germline CDR1 is SGHTA and CDR2 is FQGNSA. The CDR3 runs 14 residues. CDR3 sequence (DNA): TGTGCCAGCAGGCGTAGCGGGAGTGAGGATGAGCAGTTCTTC. Its protein product is CASRRSGSEDEQFF.

This clone has just one count. This chain links TRBV27 with TRBJ2-7; a weak D match, TRBD1 (5 bases). The germline V and J ends were trimmed by 5 bases and 1 base, with 24 bases remaining between them. Germline CDR1 is MNHEY and CDR2 is SMNVEV (reference sequence). The CDR3 contains 18 residues. Here the CDR3 DNA reads TGTGCCAGCAGTCCGCACACGACCGACAGACCGGTGTCCTACGAGCAGTACTTC. This encodes CASSPHTTDRPVSYEQYF.

The rearrangement uses TRBV5-6 and TRBJ2-3; D might be TRBD1 (5 bases). Germline CDR1 is SGHDT and CDR2 is YYEEEE. Trimming stripped 0 bases from V and 8 bases from J, with 13 bases between. The CDR3 totals 14 residues. The chain's CDR3 is CASSLVQAVTTQYF. The CDR3 DNA is TGTGCCAGCAGCTTGGTACAGGCGGTAACTACGCAGTATTTT.

The gene calls are TRBV6-5 and TRBJ1-2; the D gene is possibly TRBD1 (5 bases). V was pared by 2 bases and J by 10 bases, with 14 bases between. The CDR3 consists of 13 residues. Germline V gene sequence: CDR1 MNHEY, CDR2 SVGAGI. The CDR3 spells CASSYNTGALYTF. The CDR3 DNA reads TGTGCCAGCAGTTACAACACAGGAGCCCTCTACACCTTC.

This clone was recorded only once. V is TRBV15 and J is TRBJ2-7; 13 bases align to TRBD2. After removal of 6 bases from V and 4 bases from J, the junction contained 12 bases not matched to a gene. The V gene's germline CDR1 is LNHNV and CDR2 YYDKDF (reference sequence). The CDR3 is made up of 17 amino acids. CDR3 in DNA: TGTGCCACCAGGCCCTTGTTGGGACTAGCGGGAAGTTACGAGCAGTACTTC. This encodes CATRPLLGLAGSYEQYF.

This clone was detected only once. This chain links TRBV30 with TRBJ1-1; D is uncertain. This CDR3 region has 13 residues. Looked up from germline, CDR1 is GTSNPN and CDR2 is SVGIG (reference sequence). Between the trimmed V and J ends, which lost 4 bases and 3 bases, there was a span of 12 bases. The CDR3 DNA reads TGTGCCTGGAAGTTGTGGCGGGACACTGAAGCTTTCTTT. This encodes CAWKLWRDTEAFF.

J is TRBJ1-5 and V is TRBV27, with 9 bases aligning to TRBD1. The CDR3 covers 15 residues. J was trimmed by 4 bases and V by 1 base; bases with no gene match: 2. Germline-derived CDR1 and CDR2 are MNHEY and SMNVEV (reference sequence). CDR3 DNA sequence: TGTGCCAGCAGTTTATGGGGACAGGGAAATCAGCCCCAGCATTTT. It is translated as CASSLWGQGNQPQHF.

The chain combines TRBV28 with TRBJ1-1; D gene unclear. Germline CDR1 MDHEN, CDR2 SYDVKM. V lost 3 bases and J 0 bases, leaving 5 bases between the germline ends. The length of the CDR3 is 13 residues. CDR3 DNA: TGTGCCAGCAGTTTCTTAGTGAACACTGAAGCTTTCTTT. Amino acid sequence: CASSFLVNTEAFF.

This clone has a handful of counts. The rearrangement links TRBV6-4 to TRBJ1-1; D not resolved. V lost 0 bases and J 4 bases, leaving 6 bases between the germline ends. The germline gives CDR1 MRHNA, CDR2 SNTAGT. This CDR3 has 13 residues. The CDR3 sequence: CASSDSPLTEAFF. The DNA of the CDR3 is TGTGCCAGCAGTGACTCTCCCCTCACTGAAGCTTTCTTT.

The chain employs TRBV27 and TRBJ2-1; D might be TRBD2 (5 bases). V was pared by 5 bases and J by 5 bases, with 10 bases between. The CDR3 length is 13 residues. CDR1 MNHEY and CDR2 SMNVEV come from the germline V gene (reference sequence). In DNA form, the CDR3 reads TGTGCCAGCAGTCTCCGGCGGGACAATGAGCAGTTCTTC. The encoded protein is CASSLRRDNEQFF.

The chain employs TRBV27 and TRBJ1-1; 7 positions agree with TRBD1. J gave up 1 base and V 4 bases, and 3 bases lay outside the gene matches. Germline loops: CDR1 MNHEY, CDR2 SMNVEV (reference sequence). The CDR3 runs to 14 residues. The CDR3 nucleotides read TGTGCCAGCAGTTACCAGGGGGGGAACACTGAAGCTTTCTTT. Amino acid sequence: CASSYQGGNTEAFF.

This chain links TRBV5-1 with TRBJ2-7; D is perhaps TRBD2 (7 bases). The CDR3 length is 16 residues. Germline assignment: CDR1 SGHRS and CDR2 YFSETQ. V shed 4 bases and J shed 0 bases, with 17 bases lying between them. Here the CDR3 DNA reads TGCGCCAGCAGCGCCCCCGGGGGGCCGAGCTCCTACGAGCAGTACTTC. It encodes CASSAPGGPSSYEQYF.

This chain uses TRBV18 with TRBJ1-1, with D possibly being TRBD1 (5 bases). V was clipped by 3 bases and J by 1 base, with 12 bases between them. The CDR3 loop spans 15 amino acids. The V gene's germline CDR1 is KGHSH and CDR2 LQKENI. The CDR3 spells CASSPGVSENTEAFF. The DNA for the CDR3 is TGTGCCAGCTCACCGGGGGTTTCAGAGAACACTGAAGCTTTCTTT.

This chain connects TRBV29-1 to TRBJ1-2; 7 bases line up with TRBD1. CDR1 is SQVTM and CDR2 is ANQGSEA in the germline V gene. This CDR3 is 14 amino acids long. The V and J ends lost 6 bases and 7 bases, in that order; junction bases with no gene match: 14. DNA for the CDR3: TGCAGCGTCGGGGACAGACCTGGGGTGAGTGGCTACACCTTC. Translating it yields CSVGDRPGVSGYTF.

The J gene is TRBJ1-1, the V gene TRBV27, with D tentatively TRBD1 (6 bases). This CDR3 has 16 amino acids. CDR1 and CDR2 (germline): MNHEY, SMNVEV (reference sequence). V gave up 8 bases and J gave up 5 bases, with 24 bases separating them. CDR3 nucleotides: TGTGCCAGCCGCCCAGAGGGACAACTCCGAGGGACTGAAGCTTTCTTT. This gives the protein CASRPEGQLRGTEAFF.

V gene TRBV6-1 combines with J gene TRBJ1-3; D gene uncertain. Trimming took off 3 bases at V and 0 bases at J, with 15 bases between the two ends. The CDR3 totals 17 residues. Per germline, CDR1 MNHNS and CDR2 SASEGT. CDR3 coding DNA: TGTGCCAGCAGTGACCTCAGGCAGATTGACTCTGGAAACACCATATATTTT. Protein sequence: CASSDLRQIDSGNTIYF.